This T cell receptor beta chain emerged from a study of blood T cell repertoires in COVID-19. For the study at large: Samples taken during acute and convalescent COVID-19 were collected in the United States, Italy and Spain. T cells, B-cell-depleted T cells, or PBMCs supplied cDNA or gDNA.

Followed over time, Seattle patients had been enrolled while infection was active. Authors' processing steps: Estimated nucleated cell counts came from reference gene primer amplification. Sequencing used immunoSEQ multiplex PCR; TCRdb keeps in-frame clones, though not all of them. V and J calls and clone size are those listed in that table; D and trimming were worked out from the DNA. The profile shows roughly 440,000 clones, around 89% of them singletons. The CDR3 length is 11 residues. Germline V lookup: CDR1 PRHDT, CDR2 FYEKMQ (reference sequence). V lost 5 bases, J lost 12 bases, and 13 bases lay in between.

The sequenced material came from peripheral blood. The chain couples TRBV13 to TRBJ1-2; TRBD1 is a possible D gene (6 bases). This receptor was identified in a woman between 50 and 59 years old with COVID-19, enrolled during active disease. The CDR3 DNA reads as TGTGCCAGCAGCCCCCCTCCAGGGGACACCTTC. This translates into CASSPPPGDTF.